These 25 T cell receptor beta chains originate from one sample sequenced in a study of graft-versus-host responses after intestinal transplantation. The table came from immunoSEQ multiplex PCR; TCRdb's copy has only in-frame clones and leaves some out. Of just under 85,000 clones in the sample, under 95% were seen once. For these receptors, no antigen is known. The sequenced sample was unstimulated CD8+ T cells sorted from spleen or lymph node cells, obtained before transplant. The receptor source for this set is a human donor who was the organ donor for an intestinal transplant.

This clone has just one count. The CDR3 DNA is TGCGCCAGCAGCCAAGGAGTAGCAGGGACCTACGAGCAGTACTTC. Translated, it gives CASSQGVAGTYEQYF. This chain links TRBV4-1 with TRBJ2-7, with TRBD1 as a possible D gene (5 bases). Germline V lookup: CDR1 MGHRA, CDR2 YSYEKL. The CDR3 is 15 residues long. The V end lost 1 base, the J end lost 2 bases, and 12 bases lay between the germline ends.

The table lists this clone with a count of one. J is TRBJ1-2 and V is TRBV2, with D unclear. V lost 10 bases, J lost 3 bases, and 6 bases lay in between. CDR1 is SNHLY and CDR2 is FYNNEI in the germline V gene. The CDR3 runs to 10 residues. CDR3 DNA sequence: TGTGCCATACTCGACTATGGCTACACCTTC. This encodes CAILDYGYTF.

The chain employs TRBV19 and TRBJ2-7, with TRBD2 identical over 9 bases. The germline gives CDR1 LNHDA, CDR2 SQIVND (reference sequence). The CDR3 loop spans 15 amino acids. V lost 5 bases, J lost 7 bases, and 12 bases stayed unmatched. In nucleotides, the CDR3 is TGTGCCAGTAGTCAGCGGGGGGCCTATTCGAGGGAGCAGTACTTC. Its protein is CASSQRGAYSREQYF.

This clone was seen only a few times. V usage is TRBV18 and J usage is TRBJ2-3; 7 bases are shared with TRBD2. Germline V gene sequence: CDR1 KGHSH, CDR2 LQKENI. The CDR3 covers 19 residues. The ends lost 3 bases at V and 0 bases at J; junction bases unmatched: 15. CDR3: CASSPPVTALSGSTDTQYF. Here the CDR3 DNA reads TGTGCCAGCTCACCCCCTGTCACGGCCCTTAGCGGGAGCACAGATACGCAGTATTTT.

The rearrangement uses TRBV19 and TRBJ2-7; D not resolved. Germline-derived CDR1 and CDR2 are LNHDA and SQIVND (reference sequence). The CDR3 runs 11 residues. Trimming removed 4 bases from V and 4 bases from J, with 5 bases in between. The CDR3 DNA follows: TGTGCCAGTAGTACCGGTTACGAGCAGTACTTC. The encoded protein is CASSTGYEQYF.

This chain's CDR3 is CASSTRYTGELFF. The CDR3 DNA follows: TGTGCCAGCAGTACCCGATACACCGGGGAGCTGTTTTTT. The gene calls are TRBV27 and TRBJ2-2; D remains ambiguous. CDR1 is MNHEY and CDR2 is SMNVEV in the germline V gene (reference sequence). The CDR3 runs 13 residues. V was shortened by 5 bases and J by 3 bases, with 7 bases between the two germline ends.

This clone has just one count. The chain combines TRBV7-9 with TRBJ2-4; no definite D call. The CDR3 loop spans 15 amino acids. The germline gives CDR1 SEHNR, CDR2 FQNEAQ (reference sequence). V lost 5 bases to trimming and J lost 0 bases, with 11 bases between them. CDR3: CASSHYLEAKNIQYF. Here the CDR3 DNA reads TGTGCCAGCAGCCACTACCTCGAAGCCAAAAACATTCAGTACTTC.

The V and J genes are TRBV9 and TRBJ2-3; 7 nucleotides line up with TRBD1. This CDR3 is 15 amino acids long. The V and J ends lost 4 bases and 5 bases, in that order; junction bases with no gene match: 10. Per germline, CDR1 SGDLS and CDR2 YYNGEE. CDR3 residues: CASSPRTGGVDTQYF. CDR3 in DNA: TGTGCCAGCAGCCCTCGGACAGGTGGAGTAGATACGCAGTATTTT. The full variable domain, its missing parts supplied by reference TRBV9 and TRBJ2-3, is DSGVTQTPKHLITATGQRVTLRCSPRSGDLSVYWYQQSLDQGLQFLIQYYNGEERAKGNILERFSAQQFPDLHSELNLSSLELGDSALYFCASSPRTGGVDTQYFGPGTRLTVL.

The chain recombines TRBV14 with TRBJ2-7; 7 bases line up with TRBD1. From germline, CDR1 is SGHDN and CDR2 FVKESK. V trimming: 4 bases; J trimming: 1 base; junction bases outside the gene matches: 13. There are 17 residues in the CDR3. In DNA, the CDR3 is TGTGCCAGCAGCCTCTTAATCCGGGACAGCCTGTCCTACGAGCAGTACTTC. Translated, it gives CASSLLIRDSLSYEQYF.

This clone appeared once. V usage is TRBV7-9 and J usage is TRBJ2-7; D possibly corresponds to TRBD1 (6 bases). Per the germline V gene, CDR1 is SEHNR and CDR2 is FQNEAQ (reference sequence). V lost 5 bases to trimming and J lost 0 bases, with 14 bases between them. The CDR3 totals 15 residues. The CDR3 coding sequence is TGTGCCAGCAGCAACACAGGGTTAGGCTCCTACGAGCAGTACTTC. Residues: CASSNTGLGSYEQYF. Full variable domain (remainder filled in from reference TRBV7-9 and TRBJ2-7): DTGVSQNPRHKITKRGQNVTFRCDPISEHNRLYWYRQTLGQGPEFLTYFQNEAQLEKSRLLSDRFSAERPKGSFSTLEIQRTEQGDSAMYLCASSNTGLGSYEQYFGPGTRLTVT.

The rearrangement uses TRBV27 and TRBJ1-2; D is unclear. CDR3 length equals 14 residues. Trimming took 3 bases from V and 6 from J, leaving 14 bases between them. Germline values: CDR1 MNHEY, CDR2 SMNVEV (reference sequence). CDR3 sequence reads: CASSFRPLGDGYTF. For the CDR3, the DNA is TGTGCCAGCAGTTTTCGCCCGCTCGGGGATGGCTACACCTTC.

V is TRBV19 and J is TRBJ2-2; TRBD2 aligns across 7 bases. After removal of 11 bases from V and 1 base from J, the junction contained 7 bases not matched to a gene. CDR3 length: 14 residues. In germline, CDR1 is LNHDA, CDR2 SQIVND (reference sequence). CDR3 sequence (DNA): TGTGCCGTAAATGGACTAGTGAACACCGGGGAGCTGTTTTTT. It specifies CAVNGLVNTGELFF.

The rearrangement links TRBV4-1 to TRBJ1-1, with D possibly TRBD1 on 5 matching bases. Germline CDR1 and CDR2: MGHRA and YSYEKL. There are 20 residues in the CDR3. V dropped 0 bases and J dropped 11 bases, with 34 bases sitting between them. DNA of the CDR3: TGCGCCAGCAGCCAAGATCGAGGGGCAGGGAGTTTGGCCAGACATAAGGAGGCTTTCTTT. Its translation: CASSQDRGAGSLARHKEAFF.

V gene TRBV29-1 combines with J gene TRBJ1-1, with D hard to call. Trimming stripped 5 bases from V and 6 bases from J, with 7 bases between. Germline CDR1 reads SQVTM; CDR2 reads ANQGSEA. The CDR3 loop spans 10 amino acids. As DNA, the CDR3 is TGCAGCGTTCTGCTCGCTGAAGCTTTCTTT. Protein: CSVLLAEAFF.

This sequence joins TRBV2 and TRBJ2-7, with 9 bases that match TRBD1. CDR3 length: 15 residues. Germline V gene lookup returns CDR1 SNHLY and CDR2 FYNNEI. V lost 4 bases, J lost 0 bases, and 4 bases stayed unmatched. In nucleotides, the CDR3 is TGTGCCAGCAGTGGTCCGGGACAGGGCTCCTACGAGCAGTACTTC. It is translated as CASSGPGQGSYEQYF.

The rearrangement uses TRBV10-3 and TRBJ2-5, with no clear D. The CDR3 covers 14 residues. Between the trimmed V and J ends, which lost 3 bases and 4 bases, there was a span of 12 bases. Germline values: CDR1 ENHRY, CDR2 SYGVKD. The CDR3 here is CAISESLGGETQYF. The CDR3 DNA reads TGTGCCATCAGTGAATCACTTGGCGGAGAGACCCAGTACTTC.

CDR3 region: CASSLISGDEAFF. The DNA of the CDR3 is TGTGCCAGCAGTTTAATTTCAGGGGATGAAGCTTTCTTT. The chain carries TRBV27 and TRBJ1-1, with D perhaps matching TRBD1 (6 bases). V dropped 2 bases and J dropped 7 bases, with 11 bases sitting between them. The CDR3 sequence is 13 residues long. CDR1 and CDR2 (germline): MNHEY, SMNVEV (reference sequence).

V gene TRBV5-1 combines with J gene TRBJ2-1, with TRBD2 matching 10 bases. The J segment lost 0 bases and the V segment lost 4 bases, leaving 7 bases of the junction unmatched. The CDR3 is made up of 17 amino acids. Germline values: CDR1 SGHRS, CDR2 YFSETQ. The CDR3 here is CASSPPASGSSYNEQFF. The CDR3 region has the DNA TGCGCCAGCAGCCCGCCCGCTAGCGGGAGCTCCTACAATGAGCAGTTCTTC. The full variable domain, completed using reference TRBV5-1 and TRBJ2-1, is KAGVTQTPRYLIKTRGQQVTLSCSPISGHRSVSWYQQTPGQGLQFLFEYFSETQRNKGNFPGRFSGRQFSNSRSEMNVSTLELGDSALYLCASSPPASGSSYNEQFFGPGTRLTVL.

The chain uses TRBV27 and TRBJ2-3, with D perhaps TRBD2 (6 bases). CDR1 is MNHEY, CDR2 SMNVEV, per germline (reference sequence). The CDR3 runs to 13 residues. V gave up 8 bases and J gave up 9 bases, with 18 bases separating them. CDR3 protein: CASCRAGRNTQYF. The CDR3 nucleotides read TGTGCCAGCTGCAGGGCAGGGAGGAACACGCAGTATTTT.

This clone was observed once. This chain links TRBV7-9 with TRBJ2-3; D may be TRBD2 (7 bases). Germline V gene lookup returns CDR1 SEHNR and CDR2 FQNEAQ (reference sequence). Between the trimmed V and J ends, which lost 6 bases and 1 base, there was a span of 17 bases. This CDR3 contains 16 residues. DNA of the CDR3: TGTGCCAGCAGTCTCCCTCGAGGGGGGGGCACAGATACGCAGTATTTT. Translating it yields CASSLPRGGGTDTQYF.

This clone was recorded once. The chain uses TRBV5-5 and TRBJ1-1; weak D call: TRBD1 (5 bases). The V end was cut by 0 bases, the J end by 2 bases, with 14 bases between. From germline, CDR1 is SGHKS and CDR2 YYEKEE (reference sequence). CDR3 length equals 16 residues. The CDR3 coding sequence is TGTGCCAGCAGCTTGGTGGCAGGGTGCTGTAACACTGAAGCTTTCTTT. Protein product: CASSLVAGCCNTEAFF.

This sequence joins TRBV5-5 and TRBJ2-7; 9 nucleotides agree with TRBD1. The V gene's germline CDR1 is SGHKS and CDR2 YYEKEE (reference sequence). There are 14 residues in the CDR3. With 9 bases clipped from V and 2 bases from J, the junction kept 9 bases outside the gene matches. CDR3 loop: CATNRDRDPYEQYF. CDR3 nucleotides: TGTGCCACGAACCGGGACAGGGATCCCTACGAGCAGTACTTC.

The chain has TRBV7-8 and TRBJ2-7; a possible D gene is TRBD1 (6 bases). Trimming removed 1 base at V and 5 bases at J, with 18 bases between. From germline, CDR1 is SGHVS and CDR2 FQNEAQ. The CDR3 loop spans 16 amino acids. The CDR3 DNA sequence: TGTGCCAGCAGCTTAGTGGAGGCAGGGGAAGTGGACGAGCAGTACTTC. Translating gives CASSLVEAGEVDEQYF.

The rearrangement links TRBV9 to TRBJ2-2; D gene uncertain. The V gene's germline CDR1 is SGDLS and CDR2 YYNGEE. Trimming pared 6 bases from V and 1 base from J, leaving 7 bases between. The CDR3 consists of 13 residues. The CDR3 spells CASTLENTGELFF. The CDR3 DNA sequence: TGTGCCAGCACGCTGGAGAACACCGGGGAGCTGTTTTTT.

This clone was recorded a few times. The rearrangement joins TRBV19 to TRBJ2-3, with D possibly being TRBD1 or TRBD2 (5 bases each). Trimming removed 0 bases at V and 4 bases at J, with 14 bases between. Per germline, CDR1 LNHDA and CDR2 SQIVND (reference sequence). This CDR3 region has 16 residues. As DNA, the CDR3 is TGTGCCAGTAGTATAGAAGGGGAGTTCGGGGCAGATACGCAGTATTTT. Protein sequence: CASSIEGEFGADTQYF. Combining the CDR3 with reference TRBV19 and TRBJ2-3 gives the whole variable domain DGGITQSPKYLFRKEGQNVTLSCEQNLNHDAMYWYRQDPGQGLRLIYYSQIVNDFQKGDIAEGYSVSREKKESFPLTVTSAQKNPTAFYLCASSIEGEFGADTQYFGPGTRLTVL.